This TCR beta chain is drawn from a study of blood T cells in healthy people across ages. Study-wide findings and caveats: Naive and antigen-experienced cells could not be conclusively compared, given unsorted PBMCs. Researchers deemed the diversity estimates from one million T cells underestimates.

This clonotype was counted a few times. As yet, its antigen is unknown. A second PCR, run for about 7 to 12 cycles, used a sample-barcoded 5' primer plus a J-beta primer mix. Each cDNA molecule received a tag from a template-switch adaptor that had 12 random nucleotides. One entry per CDR3 protein results from TCRdb running MiXCR on the 5' RACE reads. Among 650,000 to 800,000 distinct CDR3 sequences listed, under 45% were seen once. CDR3 size: 13 residues. V lost 3 bases and J lost 2, with 9 bases in between. Germline CDR1 reads DFQATT; CDR2 reads SNEGSKA (reference sequence). The clonotype was recovered from a man in his sixties in good health. The V call is TRBV20-1, the J call TRBJ2-3; D unresolved. Sequencing was done on a sample of blood. The CDR3 loop reads CSASMGSTDTQYF. The CDR3 region has the DNA TGCAGTGCTAGTATGGGTTCCACAGATACGCAGTATTTT.